This T cell receptor beta chain stems from a study of T cells in Graves' hyperthyroidism and ophthalmopathy (dated by TCRdb to about 2019). About the investigation overall: Peripheral blood samples were taken at the time of initial diagnosis, prior to any treatment. The approximately 100 discovery patients were divided at random into training and test sets in a 7:3 ratio. To identify distinguishing TCR V-J signatures, a discovery cohort of some 100 patients was used, comprising approximately 40 with Graves' ophthalmopathy and around 60 with stable Graves' hyperthyroidism. Prospective prediction of ophthalmopathy was tested in an independent validation cohort of some 20 hyperthyroidism patients and 17 patients who later progressed to ophthalmopathy. After blood sampling, hyperthyroidism patients were treated with methimazole at a starting dose of 30 mg daily, and ophthalmopathy patients were treated with high-dose intravenous methylprednisolone. Thyroid tissue and blood T-cell repertoires from about six Graves' hyperthyroidism patients were also compared in the study. The paper describes TCR Vbeta CDR3 sequencing of about 140 peripheral blood samples, made up of roughly 40 ophthalmopathy patients, more than 70 hyperthyroidism patients and about 17 progressor patients. Results and caveats for the whole study, not just this receptor: Sample size was not statistically predetermined, and blinding of investigators to group allocation was not performed. A model built on a 13 V-J signature distinguished ophthalmopathy from stable hyperthyroidism, reaching roughly 88% sensitivity and 81.08% specificity in cross-validation and 80%/75% in testing. During validation, the model predicted progression to ophthalmopathy a median of approximately 6 months ahead of onset, with approximately 71% sensitivity and around 73% specificity. Most expanded thyroid clonotypes (frequency above 0.001) were also detected in blood, suggesting blood repertoires may reflect thyroid immune responses.

Its CDR3 holds 15 amino acids, cysteine through phenylalanine. Solely the CDR3 DNA is kept, with 45 bases framed from the first base. From the germline V gene, CDR1 is MDHEN and CDR2 is SYDVKM. Trimming takes 6 bases from V and 7 bases from J, and the germline ends sit 16 bases apart. Hyperthyroidism patients were newly diagnosed, had a disease duration of under 2 months, and were aged 18 to 65 years. Any patient with an uncontrolled infection, another autoimmune disease, pregnancy or lactation was excluded. Clinical symptoms, serum thyroxine and TRAb, thyroid ultrasound, and orbital computed tomography formed the basis for the diagnoses. For progressor patients, blood was drawn at the first diagnosis of hyperthyroidism, before any ophthalmopathy symptoms had appeared. Ficoll-Paque density gradient centrifugation was used to isolate PBMCs from approximately 10 ml of fresh peripheral blood. Progressor patients were initially diagnosed with Graves' hyperthyroidism and developed ophthalmopathy during follow-up. Total RNA was extracted with Trizol reagent, and quality was checked on an Agilent 2100 Bioanalyzer.

Amplification of TCR beta CDR3 regions was carried out from RNA transcripts. For the first round of RT-PCR on the TCR CDR3, the HTBI primer set was used together with the Qiagen OneStep RT-PCR kit. Libraries were constructed in a second round of multiplex PCR, after which size selection and purification were performed. The libraries were sequenced on an Illumina HiSeq2000 using paired-end 100 bp reads. The published analysis was carried out like this. SOAPnuke was used to process the raw data, removing reads that contained adapters or uncalled bases, had a mean Phred below 15, or lacked an exact match to the constant primer or identifier. COPE v1.2.5 was used to merge the high-quality paired reads, and each unique nucleotide sequence was defined as a clonotype. MiTCR v1.1 was used to align clonotypes to the IMGT TRBV, TRBD and TRBJ reference segments. The analysis included only V-J combinations with a frequency above 0.0001, which together covered roughly 99% of the repertoires. The TCS score was defined as the ratio of F50 (clonal expansion) to E x V (chaos), calculated using BLOSUM62-based TCRdist between CDR3 peptides within each V-J. Welch's t-statistics and random forest reduced 450 to 600 V-J features to around 14, which were used in a naive Bayes classifier (R e1071). TCRdb reworked the public reads: Q25 trimming with fastp, MiXCR clone assembly, productive beta chains retained. Duplicate CDR3 protein sequences are folded into a single record with the most common DNA and genes. The authors' filters were not applied to this entry. The sample records 250,000 to 300,000 distinct CDR3 sequences, roughly 15% of which are singletons. More than 30% of the sample goes to the ten largest clones.

This clonotype was seen many times. Its antigen is unknown. No clone much larger than this one lies a single base away; base qualities are absent. Sequences were obtained from blood. The chain was built from TRBV28 and TRBJ1-6; D gene: possibly TRBD1, on 5 matching bases. The receptor was derived from a woman aged 45-59 years with Graves' hyperthyroidism that later progressed to Graves' ophthalmopathy. Read as DNA, the sequence is TGTGCCAGCAGAGGCACGGGGGTCCTAAATTCACCCCTCCACTTT. Its protein product is CASRGTGVLNSPLHF.